In this sample, the clone carrying this T cell receptor beta chain turned up once. Only in-frame clones appear in the TCRdb table, and some are missing; sequencing was by immunoSEQ multiplex PCR. The repertoire has about 89,000 clones, approximately 86% of them found once; the top ten carry roughly 21%. The sample is drawn from a study of control samples from healthy donors and cancer patients. The sequence was collected from a man younger than 40 in good health. The sequenced sample was blood.

CDR3: CASSPEVGTGAGGYTF. CDR3 nucleotide sequence: TGTGCCAGCAGCCCAGAGGTCGGGACAGGGGCTGGCGGCTACACCTTC. The chain links TRBV9 to TRBJ1-2; 10 bases map to TRBD1. This CDR3 has 16 residues. The V gene's germline CDR1 is SGDLS and CDR2 YYNGEE. The ends lost 4 bases at V and 8 bases at J; junction bases unmatched: 14.